This T cell receptor beta chain was sequenced in a study of STAT5B mutations in CD4+ large granular lymphocyte leukemia. CDR1 is SEHNR and CDR2 is FQNEAQ in the germline V gene (reference sequence). The CDR3 totals 14 residues. The trim removed 3 bases at V and 2 bases at J, leaving 1 base unmatched. Repertoires were generated with immunoSEQ multiplex PCR, while TCRdb's copy carries only in-frame clones and drops some. The table lists approximately 20,000 clones, about 81% of them singletons, with under 15% in the top ten. The receptor was derived from a human donor in good health. Specimen: CD4+ T cells from blood buffy coats. The V and J genes are TRBV7-9 and TRBJ2-7; TRBD1 aligns across 10 bases. The CDR3 DNA reads TGTGCCAGCAGCTTTGGGACAGGGGCCTACGAGCAGTACTTC. Translated, it gives CASSFGTGAYEQYF.